These T cell receptor beta chains were read from a single sample in a study of T-cell memory formation after mild COVID-19. TCRdb independently ran MiXCR on the 5' RACE reads; one entry per CDR3 protein. The sample contains over 95,000 distinct CDR3 sequences, 20% to 25% of which appear only once. The sequencing input was PBMCs or a T cell subset sorted from them (not recorded which). The receptors derive from a man aged 18 to 30 who had mild COVID-19 (a few samples of this study predate the infection). Cell type and time point are not known. Both conserved end residues are part of each CDR3. A D gene is named only where the DNA matches it firmly. Some rows have no size entry. The others give once, few or many, or a class for an expanded clone.

d_call,clone_size,v_call,j_call,cdr3_nt,cdr3_aa
.,many,TRBV12-5,TRBJ2-6,TGTGCTAGTGGTTTGCTTAGAGGGCAGGGACATATCCTATCTGGGGCCAACGTCCTGACTTTC,CASGLLRGQGHILSGANVLTF
.,many,TRBV6-5,TRBJ2-5,TGTGCCAGCACCCGAGGGGAGCAAGAGACCCAGTACTTC,CASTRGEQETQYF
.,.,TRBV7-2,TRBJ1-5,TGTGCCAGCAGCTTAAGTCAGGACATGAGCAATCAGCCCCAGCATTTT,CASSLSQDMSNQPQHF
.,.,TRBV27,TRBJ2-5,TGTGCCAGCAGTTTAATCGATTCGGAGACCCAGTACTTC,CASSLIDSETQYF
.,.,TRBV9,TRBJ2-3,TGTGCCAGCAATGTAGATCTTAGCACAGATACGCAGTATTTT,CASNVDLSTDTQYF
.,once,TRBV7-9,TRBJ1-2,TGTGCCAGCAGCCCGGAGGGTGGGAAGGGAGGCTACACCTTC,CASSPEGGKGGYTF
.,few,TRBV6-2/TRBV6-3,TRBJ1-5,TGTGCCAGCAGTTACTCGAAGGACCGTAGGGGTAGCAATCAGCCCCAGCATTTT,CASSYSKDRRGSNQPQHF
TRBD1,.,TRBV11-2,TRBJ2-7,TGTGCCAGCAGCTCCGGGACAGGGGGAACCTACGAGCAGTACTTC,CASSSGTGGTYEQYF
.,.,TRBV7-9,TRBJ1-3,TGTGCCAGCACCGTCCCCGGGGGGTCCTCCGGAAACACCATATATTTT,CASTVPGGSSGNTIYF
.,.,TRBV29-1,TRBJ2-7,TGCAGCGTTGAAGATAATCAGAGTTACGAGCAGTACTTC,CSVEDNQSYEQYF
.,.,TRBV10-3,TRBJ2-2,TGTGCCATCGACAAAGGGGGCACCGGGGAGCTGTTTTTT,CAIDKGGTGELFF
TRBD2,few,TRBV7-2,TRBJ2-1,TGTGCCAGCAGCTTAGGCCCCGCCCGACTAGCGGCTGGATACAATGAGCAGTTCTTC,CASSLGPARLAAGYNEQFF
TRBD1,.,TRBV9,TRBJ2-1,TGTGCCAGCAGCCCCCGTTACGTACCGGGACAGGGGGAGTATGAGCAGTTCTTC,CASSPRYVPGQGEYEQFF
.,few,TRBV28,TRBJ1-5,TGTGCCAGCAGTCTCGAACAGGGATCCAATCAGCCCCAGCATTTT,CASSLEQGSNQPQHF
.,few,TRBV29-1,TRBJ2-7,TGCAGCGTGAAACACAGTCTCCTCTACGAGCAGTACTTC,CSVKHSLLYEQYF
.,few,TRBV12-3/TRBV12-4,TRBJ1-1,TGTGCCAGCAGTTTAATGAACGGACGGTACACTGAAGCTTTCTTT,CASSLMNGRYTEAFF
TRBD1,once,TRBV4-3,TRBJ1-1,TGCGCCAGCAGCCGGAACCGGGACAGGGGGGCCACTGAAGCTTTCTTT,CASSRNRDRGATEAFF
.,few,TRBV28,TRBJ2-4,TGTGCCAGCAGTTCCCCAGAATTGAGAAACATTCAGTACTTC,CASSSPELRNIQYF
.,.,TRBV5-1,TRBJ1-1,TGCGCCAGCAGCTTGTCGGGGTGGAACACTGAAGCTTTCTTT,CASSLSGWNTEAFF
TRBD1,few,TRBV6-2/TRBV6-3,TRBJ2-1,TGTGCCAGCAGTAAGGGACAGGGCGCCTACAATGAGCAGTTCTTC,CASSKGQGAYNEQFF
.,.,TRBV15,TRBJ2-3,TGTGCCACCAGCAGGAGCGACGCAGATACGCAGTATTTT,CATSRSDADTQYF
.,.,TRBV4-1,TRBJ1-1,TGCGCCAGCAGAAAGGCAGGGAACACTGAAGCTTTCTTT,CASRKAGNTEAFF
.,few,TRBV6-2/TRBV6-3,TRBJ2-1,TGTGCCAGCAGTTACTCGTACATATCCTCCTACAATGAGCAGTTCTTC,CASSYSYISSYNEQFF
.,.,TRBV29-1,TRBJ2-7,TGCAGCGTTGAGGGTGGGAACCCCTACGAGCAGTACTTC,CSVEGGNPYEQYF
.,few,TRBV20-1,TRBJ1-5,TGCAGTGCCAAAGGGAACAGGGTAAATCAGCCCCAGCATTTT,CSAKGNRVNQPQHF
.,.,TRBV6-5,TRBJ1-1,TGTGCCAGCAGCCGAGGGGGGAACACTGAAGCTTTCTTT,CASSRGGNTEAFF
.,few,TRBV7-9,TRBJ2-2,TGTGCCAGCAGCCCCCCCTCCGCCGGGGAGCTGTTTTTT,CASSPPSAGELFF
.,.,TRBV11-2,TRBJ2-2,TGTGCCAGCCAGGGGTCCGGGGAGCTGTTTTTT,CASQGSGELFF
.,.,TRBV27,TRBJ2-3,TGTGCCAGCAGTTTAAGCCTAGAAACAGATACGCAGTATTTT,CASSLSLETDTQYF
TRBD2,.,TRBV20-1,TRBJ2-1,TGCAGTGCCGGACTAGCGGGGGGGCCAAATGAGCAGTTCTTC,CSAGLAGGPNEQFF
.,.,TRBV29-1,TRBJ2-2,TGCAGCGTTGAATCACCAGGGTCCGGGGAGCTGTTTTTT,CSVESPGSGELFF